Below, 32 T cell receptor beta chains from the same sample are listed, as sequenced in a study of human T cells and chemical hapten exposure. TCRdb analysed the RACE reads with MiXCR anew, one entry per CDR3 protein. The data hold some 38,000 distinct CDR3 sequences, with roughly 7.2% observed a single time. This sample's time point: pre-sensitization, week 0. Treatment here: therapeutic diphenylcyclopropenone sensitization with weekly scalp DPC. The sequencing here drew on whole blood, taken in connection with sensitization to the hapten diphenylcyclopropenone (DPC). The receptors were gathered from a woman between 50 and 59 years old with alopecia areata. Some clones in this sample may be carry-over from other donors' samples.

This clonotype occurred many times. The chain couples TRBV7-2 to TRBJ2-3; 8 nucleotides line up with TRBD1. Looked up from germline, CDR1 is SGHTA and CDR2 is FQGNSA. The CDR3 is 14 residues long. Trimming took 5 bases from V and 1 from J; bases not matched to a gene: 2. This chain's CDR3 is CASSQTGGTDTQYF. CDR3 bases: TGTGCCAGCAGCCAGACAGGGGGCACAGATACGCAGTATTTT. The variable domain in full, completed from reference TRBV7-2 and TRBJ2-3, reads GAGVSQSPSNKVTEKGKDVELRCDPISGHTALYWYRQSLGQGLEFLIYFQGNSAPDKSGLPSDRFSAERTGGSVSTLTIQRTQQEDSAVYLCASSQTGGTDTQYFGPGTRLTVL.

This chain connects TRBV6-2 or TRBV6-3 to TRBJ2-7; D unresolved. CDR1 and CDR2 (germline): MNHEY, SVGEGT. V shed 2 bases and J shed 3 bases, with 8 bases lying between them. There are 13 residues in the CDR3. This CDR3 is CASSYPTNYEQYF. CDR3 DNA: TGTGCCAGCAGTTACCCCACGAACTACGAGCAGTACTTC.

This clonotype was seen repeatedly, ten times or more. The rearrangement links TRBV9 to TRBJ2-2; D gene ambiguous. CDR3 length equals 14 residues. With 4 bases removed from V and 6 bases from J, the gap between germline ends came to 13 bases. CDR1 SGDLS and CDR2 YYNGEE come from the germline V gene. CDR3 in amino acids: CASSSRAGSGELFF. The CDR3 bases are TGTGCCAGCAGCTCCCGAGCTGGCTCCGGGGAGCTGTTTTTT.

This clonotype was picked up many times. The chain joins TRBV24-1 to TRBJ2-4; D perhaps matches TRBD2 (5 bases). V gave up 3 bases and J gave up 2 bases, with 7 bases separating them. The germline CDR1 and CDR2 sequences are KGHDR and SFDVKD. CDR3 length equals 14 residues. DNA of the CDR3: TGTGCCACCAGTGATAGCGGTACCAAAAACATTCAGTACTTC. Its protein is CATSDSGTKNIQYF.

In this sample, this clonotype turned up once. V and J are TRBV2 and TRBJ1-2; maybe TRBD1 (6 bases). The CDR3 is 13 amino acids. CDR1 and CDR2 from the germline V gene are SNHLY and FYNNEI. V gave up 10 bases and J gave up 0 bases, with 12 bases separating them. CDR3 bases: TGTGCCACTTACAGGGCTGCTAACTATGGCTACACCTTC. Protein sequence: CATYRAANYGYTF.

The sample holds many counts of this clonotype. V usage is TRBV10-1 and J usage is TRBJ2-3; 14 bases are a match to TRBD2. The CDR3 totals 15 residues. Germline CDR1 WNHNN, CDR2 SYGVQD (reference sequence). V trimming: 7 bases; J trimming: 6 bases; junction bases outside the gene matches: 6. The CDR3 region has the DNA TGCGCCAGCACCCAGGGACTAGCGGGAGCTGATACGCAGTATTTT. It codes for CASTQGLAGADTQYF.

This sequence joins TRBV28 and TRBJ2-7; D is ambiguous. The CDR3 loop spans 13 amino acids. Germline V gene lookup returns CDR1 MDHEN and CDR2 SYDVKM. Trimming cost V 6 bases and J 2 bases, with 11 bases left between them. The CDR3 loop reads CASSLWTAYEQYF. Here the CDR3 DNA reads TGTGCCAGCAGCCTTTGGACGGCCTACGAGCAGTACTTC.

This clonotype was seen many times. The chain couples TRBV4-2 to TRBJ1-1; D ambiguous. The germline CDR1 and CDR2 sequences are LGHNA and YNFKEQ. CDR3 size: 13 residues. Trimming took 0 bases from V and 7 from J, leaving 9 bases between them. This CDR3 reads CASSQDPTREAFF. The CDR3 DNA reads TGTGCCAGCAGCCAAGACCCGACCCGTGAAGCTTTCTTT.

V usage is TRBV29-1 and J usage is TRBJ2-5; D perhaps matches TRBD1 (5 bases). Trimming removed 6 bases from V and 5 bases from J, with 10 bases in between. Germline CDR1 is SQVTM and CDR2 is ANQGSEA. The CDR3 is 11 amino acids. This CDR3 is CSVKGVETQYF. CDR3 in DNA: TGCAGCGTCAAAGGGGTTGAGACCCAGTACTTC.

This clonotype has ten or more counts. The chain carries TRBV29-1 and TRBJ2-1; the match to TRBD2 covers 10 bases. Germline lookup yields CDR1 SQVTM and CDR2 ANQGSEA. After removal of 4 bases from V and 7 bases from J, the junction contained 1 base not matched to a gene. This CDR3 region has 12 residues. CDR3 residues: CSVGTSGNEQFF. The CDR3 coding sequence is TGCAGCGTTGGGACTAGCGGTAATGAGCAGTTCTTC.

The chain recombines TRBV9 with TRBJ1-5; the D gene is possibly TRBD1 (5 bases). Trimming pared 3 bases from V and 4 bases from J, leaving 11 bases between. Germline V lookup: CDR1 SGDLS, CDR2 YYNGEE. This CDR3 region has 14 residues. The CDR3 DNA follows: TGTGCCAGCAGCGAAGCAGGGAGGAATCAGCCCCAGCATTTT. Translation: CASSEAGRNQPQHF. The variable domain in full, completed from reference TRBV9 and TRBJ1-5, reads DSGVTQTPKHLITATGQRVTLRCSPRSGDLSVYWYQQSLDQGLQFLIQYYNGEERAKGNILERFSAQQFPDLHSELNLSSLELGDSALYFCASSEAGRNQPQHFGDGTRLSIL.

A few counts support this clonotype. The rearrangement joins TRBV4-3 to TRBJ2-1; 7 nucleotides match TRBD2. This CDR3 region has 13 residues. V trimming: 0 bases; J trimming: 13 bases; junction bases outside the gene matches: 6. The germline gives CDR1 LGHNA, CDR2 YSLEER. The CDR3 nucleotides read TGCGCCAGCAGCCAAGAAGTTTGGGGGGGTCAGTTCTTC. Amino acid sequence: CASSQEVWGGQFF.

This clonotype was detected many times. This chain connects TRBV27 to TRBJ2-1, with 11 bases lining up with TRBD2. V trimming: 5 bases; J trimming: 8 bases; junction bases outside the gene matches: 11. Germline V gene data show CDR1 as MNHEY and CDR2 as SMNVEV (reference sequence). This CDR3 spans 16 amino acids. CDR3 nucleotides: TGTGCCAGCAGTCCCTTGACTAGCGGGACTTATTATGAGCAGTTCTTC. It yields the protein CASSPLTSGTYYEQFF.

As to this clonotype: A much larger clone is a single base away; this may be a read error. This CDR3 is missing its conserved last phenylalanine or tryptophan, likely due to a read error. The chain recombines TRBV5-6 with TRBJ2-7; the D gene is possibly TRBD1 (6 bases). The germline V gene has CDR1 SGHDT and CDR2 YYEEEE. The CDR3 consists of 14 residues. V was clipped by 4 bases and J by 3 bases, with 14 bases between them. DNA for the CDR3: TGTGCCAGCAGCCCCGGGACACAGGACTACGAGCAGTACATC. The encoded protein is CASSPGTQDYEQYI.

This clonotype was found many times. This rearrangement joins TRBV12-3 or TRBV12-4 to TRBJ2-6; D is tentatively TRBD1 or TRBD2 (6 bases each). The V end lost 6 bases, the J end lost 1 base, and 16 bases lay between the germline ends. The CDR3 totals 17 residues. CDR3 sequence reads: CASRLSRGDSGANVLTF. CDR3 coding DNA: TGTGCCAGCAGACTAAGTAGGGGGGATTCTGGGGCCAACGTCCTGACTTTC.

In regard to this clonotype: A much bigger clone sits one base away, suggesting this may be a read error. The V gene is TRBV28, the J gene TRBJ2-7; D may be TRBD2 (6 bases). Trimming took 6 bases from V and 1 from J, leaving 13 bases between them. From germline, CDR1 is MDHEN and CDR2 SYDVKM. The CDR3 sequence is 14 residues long. Here the CDR3 DNA reads TGTGCCAGCAGATCTCCCGGGACTTCCTACGAGCAGTACTTC. Translating it yields CASRSPGTSYEQYF.

This clonotype was observed a few times. This chain uses TRBV9 with TRBJ1-4; tentative D call: TRBD1 (5 bases). CDR3 length equals 16 residues. Germline CDR1 is SGDLS and CDR2 is YYNGEE. V dropped 4 bases and J dropped 5 bases, with 18 bases sitting between them. CDR3 sequence reads: CASSPTPDRPNEKLFF. CDR3 DNA: TGTGCCAGCAGCCCGACGCCAGACAGACCGAATGAAAAACTGTTTTTT.

The table lists this clonotype with a few counts. One end of the junction does not line up with germline, which may come from a read error. V and J are TRBV9 and TRBJ2-7; 7 positions match TRBD1. Germline V CDR1 and CDR2: SGDLS, YYNGEE. CDR3 length equals 14 residues. For the CDR3, the DNA is TGTGCCAGCAGCGAGACAGGGTTCTCCCACGAGCAGTACTTC. Translation gives CASSETGFSHEQYF.

This clonotype was picked up many times. This chain connects TRBV7-2 to TRBJ1-2, with 7 bases matching TRBD1. The CDR3 covers 13 residues. Germline V gene lookup returns CDR1 SGHTA and CDR2 FQGNSA. V dropped 5 bases and J dropped 3; count of bases not matched to a gene: 3. This CDR3 reads CASSLGQYYGYTF. DNA of the CDR3: TGTGCCAGCAGCCTGGGACAGTACTATGGCTACACCTTC.

The J gene is TRBJ2-5, the V gene TRBV27; 8 positions match TRBD2. The germline gives CDR1 MNHEY, CDR2 SMNVEV (reference sequence). The CDR3 extends over 15 amino acids. The junction had 8 bases not matched to a gene; V was cut back by 3 bases and J by 5 bases. CDR3 sequence reads: CASSFGGRGGETQYF. The CDR3, as DNA: TGTGCCAGCAGTTTTGGCGGGCGCGGGGGGGAGACCCAGTACTTC.

This clonotype was found many times. The chain has TRBV11-2 and TRBJ2-3; no definite D call. Germline V gives CDR1 SGHAT, CDR2 FQNNGV. This CDR3 region has 15 residues. Trimming pared 8 bases from V and 0 bases from J, leaving 15 bases between. The CDR3 nucleotides read TGTGCCAGCTCCCGCGACGGAGACAGCACAGATACGCAGTATTTT. This gives the protein CASSRDGDSTDTQYF.

This clonotype has a count of ten or more. The rearrangement links TRBV7-2 to TRBJ1-1, with TRBD1 as a possible D gene (5 bases). V dropped 1 base and J dropped 8 bases, with 8 bases sitting between them. Germline CDR1 SGHTA, CDR2 FQGNSA. This CDR3 has 12 amino acids. The CDR3 protein is CASSLVGLEAFF. The CDR3 coding sequence is TGTGCCAGCAGCTTAGTGGGACTGGAAGCTTTCTTT. Looking up the rest from reference TRBV7-2 and TRBJ1-1 gives the full variable domain: GAGVSQSPSNKVTEKGKDVELRCDPISGHTALYWYRQSLGQGLEFLIYFQGNSAPDKSGLPSDRFSAERTGGSVSTLTIQRTQQEDSAVYLCASSLVGLEAFFGQGTRLTVV.

This clonotype has only a few counts. The chain combines TRBV28 with TRBJ1-1; a weak D match, TRBD1 (5 bases). CDR1 and CDR2 from the germline V gene are MDHEN and SYDVKM. Trimming left V 9 bases short and J 7 bases short, with 12 bases between. The length of the CDR3 is 11 residues. CDR3 DNA: TGTGCCAGTCCCCGGGACGGTGAAGCTTTCTTT. The encoded protein is CASPRDGEAFF.

DNA of the CDR3: TGTGCCAGCAGGGCGGGCCCTGCGAGCTCCTACGAGCAGTACTTC. This codes for CASRAGPASSYEQYF. The chain links TRBV7-2 to TRBJ2-7, with D maybe TRBD2 (5 bases). There are 15 residues in the CDR3. V lost 6 bases, J lost 0 bases, and 15 bases lay in between. Germline V gene data show CDR1 as SGHTA and CDR2 as FQGNSA.

This clonotype was recorded at least ten times. The chain is built from TRBV7-8 and TRBJ2-3; TRBD2 agrees at 8 bases. Germline CDR1 reads SGHVS; CDR2 reads FQNEAQ. V trimming: 6 bases; J trimming: 2 bases; junction bases outside the gene matches: 7. The CDR3 extends over 15 amino acids. The DNA for the CDR3 is TGTGCCAGCAGTTCTATAGCGGGATCCACAGATACGCAGTATTTT. Translating it yields CASSSIAGSTDTQYF.

This clonotype was seen many times. The chain uses TRBV7-3 and TRBJ2-1, with TRBD2 as a possible D gene (6 bases). CDR1 and CDR2 (germline): SGHTA, FQGTGA. With 1 base removed from V and 0 bases from J, the gap between germline ends came to 7 bases. This CDR3 has 15 amino acids. The CDR3 DNA follows: TGTGCCAGCAGCTTAATGGAGGGCTCCTACAATGAGCAGTTCTTC. Protein product: CASSLMEGSYNEQFF.

CDR3 residues: CASSLEGRQETQYF. CDR3 sequence (DNA): TGCGCCAGCAGCTTGGAAGGCAGGCAAGAGACCCAGTACTTC. V gene TRBV5-1 combines with J gene TRBJ2-5; no reliable D call. Between the trimmed V and J ends, which lost 0 bases and 2 bases, there was a span of 8 bases. This CDR3 has 14 amino acids. Germline V lookup: CDR1 SGHRS, CDR2 YFSETQ.

This clonotype was detected ten times or more. The chain carries TRBV19 and TRBJ2-1; D perhaps matches TRBD2 (7 bases). V shed 3 bases and J shed 2 bases, with 11 bases lying between them. Germline V gene data show CDR1 as LNHDA and CDR2 as SQIVND (reference sequence). The length of the CDR3 is 15 residues. CDR3 amino acids: CASSMGGGTYNEQFF. The CDR3, as DNA: TGTGCCAGTAGTATGGGCGGGGGCACCTACAATGAGCAGTTCTTC.

The chain recombines TRBV18 with TRBJ2-3, with 8 nucleotides matching TRBD1. This CDR3 has 16 amino acids. V lost 4 bases to trimming and J lost 1 base; unmatched junction nucleotides: 7. CDR1 and CDR2 (germline): KGHSH, LQKENI. In nucleotides, the CDR3 is TGTGCCAGCTCACAACGAATGACAGGGGGCACAGATACGCAGTATTTT. It codes for CASSQRMTGGTDTQYF.

The V call is TRBV5-1, the J call TRBJ1-1, with TRBD1 identical over 9 bases. Trimming took 3 bases from V and 5 from J; bases not matched to a gene: 8. CDR3 length: 15 amino acids. Germline values: CDR1 SGHRS, CDR2 YFSETQ. The CDR3 DNA sequence: TGCGCCAGCAGCTCACCGGGACAGGGTCGAACTGAAGCTTTCTTT. Translating it yields CASSSPGQGRTEAFF.

The chain is built from TRBV11-2 and TRBJ2-7; weak D call: TRBD2 (6 bases). V lost 5 bases and J lost 7, with 18 bases in between. This CDR3 region has 14 residues. Germline V gene sequence: CDR1 SGHAT, CDR2 FQNNGV. The CDR3 bases are TGTGCCAGCAGCCCCTCTAGTGGAGGGAGGGAGCAGTACTTC. This encodes CASSPSSGGREQYF.

This clonotype was seen ten or more times. The V gene is TRBV11-2, the J gene TRBJ2-1, with 11 nucleotides matching TRBD2. Trimming at V came to 5 bases and at J to 8 bases, leaving 17 bases not matched to a gene. Germline V gives CDR1 SGHAT, CDR2 FQNNGV. The CDR3 has 18 amino acids. The CDR3 spells CASSPRGVTSGAMDEQFF. CDR3 DNA: TGTGCCAGCAGCCCCCGGGGGGTGACTAGCGGGGCCATGGATGAGCAGTTCTTC. Full variable domain (rest looked up from reference TRBV11-2 and TRBJ2-1): EAGVAQSPRYKIIEKRQSVAFWCNPISGHATLYWYQQILGQGPKLLIQFQNNGVVDDSQLPKDRFSAERLKGVDSTLKIQPAKLEDSAVYLCASSPRGVTSGAMDEQFFGPGTRLTVL.